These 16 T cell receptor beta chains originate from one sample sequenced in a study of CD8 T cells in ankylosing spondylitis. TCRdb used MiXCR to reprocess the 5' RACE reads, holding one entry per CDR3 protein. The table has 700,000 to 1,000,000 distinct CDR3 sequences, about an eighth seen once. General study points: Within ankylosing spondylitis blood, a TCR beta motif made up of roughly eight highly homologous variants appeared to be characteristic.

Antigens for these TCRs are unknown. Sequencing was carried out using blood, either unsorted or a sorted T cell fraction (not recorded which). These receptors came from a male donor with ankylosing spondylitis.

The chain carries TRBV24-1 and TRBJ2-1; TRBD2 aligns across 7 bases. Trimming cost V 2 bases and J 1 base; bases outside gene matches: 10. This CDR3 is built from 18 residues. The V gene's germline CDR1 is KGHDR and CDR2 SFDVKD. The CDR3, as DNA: TGTGCCACCAGTGATTCGCGAGCGGGGATCTCATCCTACAATGAGCAGTTCTTC. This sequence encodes CATSDSRAGISSYNEQFF.

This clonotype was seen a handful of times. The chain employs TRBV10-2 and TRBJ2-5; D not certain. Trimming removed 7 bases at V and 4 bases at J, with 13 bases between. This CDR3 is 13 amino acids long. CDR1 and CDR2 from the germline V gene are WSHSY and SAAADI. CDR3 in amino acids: CASTPTLTETQYF. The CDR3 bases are TGCGCCAGCACTCCGACCCTCACAGAGACCCAGTACTTC.

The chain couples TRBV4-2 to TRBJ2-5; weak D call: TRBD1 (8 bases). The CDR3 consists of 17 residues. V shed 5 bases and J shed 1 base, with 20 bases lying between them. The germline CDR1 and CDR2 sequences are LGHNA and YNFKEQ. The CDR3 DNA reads TGTGCCAGCAGCGACGGACAGGGAGGGGGGTTCCAAGAGACCCAGTACTTC. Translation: CASSDGQGGGFQETQYF.

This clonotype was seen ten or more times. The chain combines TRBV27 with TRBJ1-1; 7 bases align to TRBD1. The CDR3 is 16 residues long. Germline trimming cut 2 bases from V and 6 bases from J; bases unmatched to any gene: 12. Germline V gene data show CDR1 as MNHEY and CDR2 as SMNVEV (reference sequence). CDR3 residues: CASSLIDLRGVSEAFF. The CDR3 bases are TGTGCCAGCAGTTTAATCGATCTCAGGGGGGTTTCTGAAGCTTTCTTT.

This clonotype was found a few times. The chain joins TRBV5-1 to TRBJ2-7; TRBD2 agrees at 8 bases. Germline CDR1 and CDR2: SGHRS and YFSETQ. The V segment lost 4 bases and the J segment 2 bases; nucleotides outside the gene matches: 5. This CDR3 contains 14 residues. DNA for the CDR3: TGCGCCAGCAGCCGGGGACTAGTAACCTACGAGCAGTACTTC. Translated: CASSRGLVTYEQYF.

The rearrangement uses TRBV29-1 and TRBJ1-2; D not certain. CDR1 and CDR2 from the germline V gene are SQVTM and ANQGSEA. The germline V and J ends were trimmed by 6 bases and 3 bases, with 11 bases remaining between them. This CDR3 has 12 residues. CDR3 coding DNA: TGCAGCGTAGGTCATGGGGACTATGGCTACACCTTC. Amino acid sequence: CSVGHGDYGYTF.

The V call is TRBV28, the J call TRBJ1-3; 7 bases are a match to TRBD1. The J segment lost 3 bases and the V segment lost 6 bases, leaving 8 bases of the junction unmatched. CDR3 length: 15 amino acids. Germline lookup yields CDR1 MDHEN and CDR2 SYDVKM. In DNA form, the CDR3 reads TGTGCCAGCAGAGTACCGGGACAGAATGGAAACACCATATATTTT. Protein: CASRVPGQNGNTIYF.

Here the CDR3 DNA reads TGTGCCAGCAGCTTAGCGTGGCAGAACTATGGCTACACCTTC. Amino acids: CASSLAWQNYGYTF. The chain employs TRBV7-2 and TRBJ1-2; D ambiguous. Germline values: CDR1 SGHTA, CDR2 FQGNSA. The V end was cut by 0 bases, the J end by 2 bases, with 7 bases between. This CDR3 is 14 amino acids long.

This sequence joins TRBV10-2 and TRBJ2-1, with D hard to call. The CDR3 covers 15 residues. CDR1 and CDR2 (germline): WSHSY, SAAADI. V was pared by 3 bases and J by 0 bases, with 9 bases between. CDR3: CASSEEADSYNEQFF. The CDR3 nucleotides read TGCGCCAGCAGTGAAGAGGCAGACTCCTACAATGAGCAGTTCTTC.

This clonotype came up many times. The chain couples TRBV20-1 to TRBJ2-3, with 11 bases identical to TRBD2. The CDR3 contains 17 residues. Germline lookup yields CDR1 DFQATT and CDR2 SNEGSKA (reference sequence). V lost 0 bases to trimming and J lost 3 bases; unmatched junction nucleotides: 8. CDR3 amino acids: CSARDPVASGRTDTQYF. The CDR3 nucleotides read TGCAGTGCTAGAGATCCGGTGGCTAGCGGGAGGACAGATACGCAGTATTTT.

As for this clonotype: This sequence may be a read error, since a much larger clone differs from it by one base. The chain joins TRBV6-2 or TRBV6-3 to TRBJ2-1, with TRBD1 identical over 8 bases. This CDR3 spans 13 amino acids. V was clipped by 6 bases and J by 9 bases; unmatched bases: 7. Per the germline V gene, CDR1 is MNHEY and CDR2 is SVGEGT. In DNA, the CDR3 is TGTGCCAGCAGGGTGACAGGGGCGGCTGAGCAGTTCTTC. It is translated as CASRVTGAAEQFF.

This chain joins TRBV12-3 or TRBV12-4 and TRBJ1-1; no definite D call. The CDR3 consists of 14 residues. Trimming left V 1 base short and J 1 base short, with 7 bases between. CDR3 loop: CASSLVQTNTEAFF. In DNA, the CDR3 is TGTGCCAGCAGTTTAGTACAGACGAACACTGAAGCTTTCTTT.

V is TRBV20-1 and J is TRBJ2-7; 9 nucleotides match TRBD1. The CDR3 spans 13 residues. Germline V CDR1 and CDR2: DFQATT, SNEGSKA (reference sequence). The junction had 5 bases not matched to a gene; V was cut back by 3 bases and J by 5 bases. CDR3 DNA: TGCAGTGCTAGCGGACAGGGGTACAACGAGCAGTACTTC. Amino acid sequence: CSASGQGYNEQYF.

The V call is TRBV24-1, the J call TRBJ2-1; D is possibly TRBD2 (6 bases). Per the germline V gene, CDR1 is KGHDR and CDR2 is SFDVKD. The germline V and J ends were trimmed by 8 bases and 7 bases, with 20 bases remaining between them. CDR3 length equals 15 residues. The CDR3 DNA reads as TGTGCCACCAACCACCCCCGAGGGCTAGCGAATGAGCAGTTCTTC. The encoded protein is CATNHPRGLANEQFF.

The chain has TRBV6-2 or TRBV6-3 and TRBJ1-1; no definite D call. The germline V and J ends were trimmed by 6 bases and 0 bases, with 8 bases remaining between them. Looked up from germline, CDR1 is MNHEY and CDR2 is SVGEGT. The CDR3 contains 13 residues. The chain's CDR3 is CASRPDLNTEAFF. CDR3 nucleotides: TGTGCCAGCAGGCCGGACTTGAACACTGAAGCTTTCTTT.

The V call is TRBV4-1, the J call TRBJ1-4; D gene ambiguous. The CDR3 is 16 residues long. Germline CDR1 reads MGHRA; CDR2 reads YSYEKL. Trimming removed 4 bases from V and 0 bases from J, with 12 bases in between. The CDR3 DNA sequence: TGCGCCAGCAGCCTTTCCCCTCATGCAACTAATGAAAAACTGTTTTTT. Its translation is CASSLSPHATNEKLFF.